Below, 18 T cell receptor beta chains from the same sample are listed, as sequenced in a study of early T cells in non-severe SARS-CoV-2 infection. TCRdb reprocessed the 5' RACE reads via MiXCR and lists one record per CDR3 protein. The data hold 30,000 to 40,000 distinct CDR3 sequences, with 5% observed a single time. Sequenced input: whole blood. These receptors all come from an adult who was a healthcare worker with PCR-confirmed SARS-CoV-2 infection or an uninfected control (not recorded which).

This clonotype was observed at least ten times. The chain recombines TRBV6-6 with TRBJ1-4; D gene uncertain. The CDR3 runs to 12 residues. V dropped 7 bases and J dropped 4 bases, with 7 bases sitting between them. CDR1 MNHNY and CDR2 SVGAGI come from the germline V gene (reference sequence). The CDR3 here is CASTRNNEKLFF. The CDR3 nucleotides read TGTGCCAGCACCCGAAATAATGAAAAACTGTTTTTT.

The rearrangement links TRBV12-3 or TRBV12-4 to TRBJ1-2, with D unresolved. The ends were cut back, 6 bases at V and 2 bases at J, with 4 bases in the middle. This CDR3 comprises 11 residues. CDR3 residues: CASSRNYGYTF. The CDR3 DNA follows: TGTGCCAGCAGCCGGAACTATGGCTACACCTTC.

The chain recombines TRBV6-2 or TRBV6-3 with TRBJ2-7, with D maybe TRBD2 (5 bases). Germline CDR1 and CDR2: MNHEY and SVGEGT. V lost 6 bases, J lost 0 bases, and 15 bases lay in between. The CDR3 runs to 15 residues. The CDR3: CASRIEQLGSYEQYF. The CDR3, as DNA: TGTGCCAGCAGGATAGAGCAACTAGGCTCCTACGAGCAGTACTTC.

This clonotype was observed at least ten times. The chain uses TRBV7-8 and TRBJ2-7; 10 bases are a match to TRBD1. CDR1 and CDR2 (germline): SGHVS, FQNEAQ. J was trimmed by 1 base and V by 2 bases; bases with no gene match: 8. The CDR3 length is 17 residues. CDR3 coding DNA: TGTGCCAGCAGCTTAAGGGTCGCGGACAGGGGGTCCTACGAGCAGTACTTC. Its protein product is CASSLRVADRGSYEQYF.

This clonotype was observed many times. The chain combines TRBV11-2 with TRBJ1-5; D is possibly TRBD1 (6 bases). Per the germline V gene, CDR1 is SGHAT and CDR2 is FQNNGV. V lost 5 bases to trimming and J lost 6 bases, with 14 bases between them. CDR3 length: 14 residues. The CDR3 bases are TGTGCCAGCAGCCTGGGCGAGGGGGGTCAGCCCCAGCATTTT. Translated, it gives CASSLGEGGQPQHF.

This chain's CDR3 is CASSLGVDWDTQYF. CDR3 DNA sequence: TGTGCCAGCAGCTTAGGGGTGGATTGGGATACGCAGTATTTT. This sequence joins TRBV11-2 and TRBJ2-3; D is undetermined. Germline V gives CDR1 SGHAT, CDR2 FQNNGV. Trimming removed 1 base from V and 6 bases from J, with 11 bases in between. The CDR3 runs 14 residues.

This clonotype was seen repeatedly, ten times or more. The CDR3, as DNA: TGTGCCAGCAGCCCCCGGGCTAGCGGGGCCTACGAGCAGTACTTC. Amino acids: CASSPRASGAYEQYF. The chain is built from TRBV7-3 and TRBJ2-7, with 9 bases matching TRBD2. The CDR3 extends over 15 amino acids. Germline V gives CDR1 SGHTA, CDR2 FQGTGA. Germline trimming cut 5 bases from V and 2 bases from J; bases unmatched to any gene: 7.

Ten or more counts support this clonotype. CDR3 protein: CAWRKGTYSIKNIQYF. In nucleotides, the CDR3 is TGTGCCTGGAGGAAGGGAACCTATTCGATAAAAAACATTCAGTACTTC. The genes are TRBV30 and TRBJ2-4; D is uncertain. From germline, CDR1 is GTSNPN and CDR2 SVGIG (reference sequence). Deletions cut 3 bases from V and 4 bases from J, with 19 bases between. The CDR3 covers 16 residues. Full variable domain (outside the CDR3, taken from reference TRBV30 and TRBJ2-4): SQTIHQWPATLVQPVGSPLSLECTVEGTSNPNLYWYRQAAGRGLQLLFYSVGIGQISSEVPQNLSASRPQDRQFILSSKKLLLSDSGFYLCAWRKGTYSIKNIQYFGAGTRLSVL.

This clonotype was seen only a few times. V is TRBV18 and J is TRBJ1-6; D remains unclear. CDR1 KGHSH and CDR2 LQKENI come from the germline V gene. Trimming pared 3 bases from V and 5 bases from J, leaving 5 bases between. CDR3 length: 13 residues. Here the CDR3 DNA reads TGTGCCAGCTCACCGAACGATAATTCACCCCTCCACTTT. Protein: CASSPNDNSPLHF.

This clonotype appeared a few times. V gene TRBV6-1 combines with J gene TRBJ2-3; tentatively, D is TRBD1 (6 bases). Germline assignment: CDR1 MNHNS and CDR2 SASEGT. This CDR3 spans 15 amino acids. The V end lost 3 bases, the J end lost 2 bases, and 12 bases lay between the germline ends. The CDR3 sequence: CASSEAGATTDTQYF. CDR3 sequence (DNA): TGTGCCAGCAGTGAGGCAGGGGCAACCACAGATACGCAGTATTTT.

Here the CDR3 reads CSAPDGASSYEQYF. CDR3 in DNA: TGCAGTGCCCCCGACGGCGCCAGCTCCTACGAGCAGTACTTC. The chain has TRBV20-1 and TRBJ2-7, with D uncertain. V shed 6 bases and J shed 0 bases, with 15 bases lying between them. The germline gives CDR1 DFQATT, CDR2 SNEGSKA (reference sequence). The CDR3 runs 14 residues.

This clonotype showed up many times. The rearrangement joins TRBV11-3 to TRBJ2-1, with 7 bases that match TRBD1. Germline loops: CDR1 SGHNT, CDR2 YENEEA. V shed 1 base and J 5 bases; nucleotides not matched to a gene: 11. The CDR3 runs to 17 residues. The CDR3 loop reads CASSLVLSGQRNNEQFF. In DNA form, the CDR3 reads TGTGCCAGCAGCTTAGTCTTATCGGGACAGCGAAACAATGAGCAGTTCTTC.

This clonotype has just a few counts. At one of its ends the junction is not consistent with the germline gene, which may arise from a read error. V and J are TRBV9 and TRBJ1-1; 7 bases line up with TRBD1. CDR3 length: 15 amino acids. Germline assignment: CDR1 SGDLS and CDR2 YYNGEE. The CDR3 sequence is CASGVTGEGAVEAFF. CDR3 nucleotide sequence: TGTGCCAGCGGCGTCACAGGAGAGGGGGCGGTTGAAGCTTTCTTT.

There are many counts of this clonotype. The CDR3 region is CASTERGSLGGYTF. CDR3 DNA sequence: TGTGCCAGCACCGAACGGGGCAGCCTTGGCGGCTACACCTTC. The J gene is TRBJ1-2, the V gene TRBV12-3 or TRBV12-4, with D possibly being TRBD1 (5 bases). The CDR3 contains 14 residues. Trimming left V 7 bases short and J 8 bases short, with 20 bases between.

This clonotype was seen ten or more times. V gene TRBV9 combines with J gene TRBJ2-3; the match to TRBD2 covers 8 bases. The CDR3 is made up of 13 amino acids. The germline CDR1 and CDR2 sequences are SGDLS and YYNGEE. V lost 3 bases and J lost 6; bases outside the gene matches: 3. The CDR3 nucleotides are TGTGCCAGCAGCGCGAGCGGGGGCGATACGCAGTATTTT. The encoded protein is CASSASGGDTQYF.

The CDR3 region has the DNA TGTGCCAGCGGTCCAGGGGGGGCGAGCACCGGGGAGCTGTTTTTT. Encoded protein: CASGPGGASTGELFF. The chain couples TRBV12-3 or TRBV12-4 to TRBJ2-2; tentatively, D is TRBD1 or TRBD2 (7 bases each). This CDR3 is 15 amino acids long. Trimming removed 8 bases at V and 4 bases at J, with 17 bases between.

V and J are TRBV15 and TRBJ2-1; D may be TRBD1 (5 bases). The CDR3 sequence is 14 residues long. Trimming took off 3 bases at V and 4 bases at J, with 10 bases between the two ends. Germline V gene data show CDR1 as LNHNV and CDR2 as YYDKDF (reference sequence). CDR3 in DNA: TGTGCCACCAGCAGCCGGACAAGATACAATGAGCAGTTCTTC. This encodes CATSSRTRYNEQFF.

Points on this clonotype: A clone one base away is much larger, so this may be a read error. The chain couples TRBV20-1 to TRBJ2-2; a weak D match, TRBD1 (6 bases). This CDR3 has 13 residues. The ends were cut back, 4 bases at V and 7 bases at J, with 13 bases in the middle. Germline CDR1 DFQATT, CDR2 SNEGSKA (reference sequence). The CDR3 region has the DNA TGCAGTGCTACTCGGACAGCTGGCGGGGAGCTGTTTTTT. Protein product: CSATRTAGGELFF.